This TCR beta chain was identified in a study of T cells of healthy individuals. CDR3 length equals 16 residues. The germline V gene encodes CDR1 LGHNA and CDR2 YSLEER. V was clipped by 0 bases and J by 4 bases; unmatched bases: 2. This clonotype is medium-sized (0.01 to 0.1%) by share. TCRdb fed the 5' RACE reads into MiXCR, producing one record per CDR3 protein. The sample includes 60,000 to 70,000 distinct CDR3 sequences, 15% to 20% seen only once; the top ten take around 4.6%. This clonotype was sampled from a human donor in good health. The rearrangement uses TRBV4-3 and TRBJ2-3; 12 nucleotides match TRBD2. As DNA, the CDR3 is TGCGCCAGCAGCCAAGATCTAGCGGGAGGGCCAGATACGCAGTATTTT. Amino acids: CASSQDLAGGPDTQYF.